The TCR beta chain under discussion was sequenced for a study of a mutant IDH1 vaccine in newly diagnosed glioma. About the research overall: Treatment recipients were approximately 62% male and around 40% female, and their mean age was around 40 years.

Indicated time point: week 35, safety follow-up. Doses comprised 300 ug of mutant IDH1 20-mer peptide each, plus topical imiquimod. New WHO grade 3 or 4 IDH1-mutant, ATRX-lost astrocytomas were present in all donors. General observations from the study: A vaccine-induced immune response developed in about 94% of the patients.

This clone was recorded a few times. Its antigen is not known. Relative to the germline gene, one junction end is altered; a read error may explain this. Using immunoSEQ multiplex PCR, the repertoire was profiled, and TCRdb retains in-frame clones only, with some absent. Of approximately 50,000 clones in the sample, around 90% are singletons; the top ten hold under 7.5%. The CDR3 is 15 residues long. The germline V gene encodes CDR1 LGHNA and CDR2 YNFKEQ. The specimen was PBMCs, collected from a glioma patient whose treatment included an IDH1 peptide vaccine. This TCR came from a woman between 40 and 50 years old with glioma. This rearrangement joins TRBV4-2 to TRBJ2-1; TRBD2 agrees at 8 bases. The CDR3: CASSQDGLAGKAGLF. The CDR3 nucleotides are TGTGCCAGCAGCCAAGATGGTCTAGCGGGTAAGGCTGGGCTCTTC.